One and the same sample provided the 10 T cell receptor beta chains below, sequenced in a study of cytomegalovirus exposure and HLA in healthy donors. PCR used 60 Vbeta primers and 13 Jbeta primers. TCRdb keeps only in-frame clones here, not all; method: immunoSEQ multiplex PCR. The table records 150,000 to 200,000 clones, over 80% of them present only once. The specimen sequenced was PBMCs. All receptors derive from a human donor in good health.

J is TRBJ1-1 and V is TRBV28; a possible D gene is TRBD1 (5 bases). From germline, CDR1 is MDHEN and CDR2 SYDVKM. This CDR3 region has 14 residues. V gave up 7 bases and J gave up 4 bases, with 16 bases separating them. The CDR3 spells CASTKGLASTEAFF. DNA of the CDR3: TGTGCCAGCACAAAGGGGCTGGCGAGCACTGAAGCTTTCTTT.

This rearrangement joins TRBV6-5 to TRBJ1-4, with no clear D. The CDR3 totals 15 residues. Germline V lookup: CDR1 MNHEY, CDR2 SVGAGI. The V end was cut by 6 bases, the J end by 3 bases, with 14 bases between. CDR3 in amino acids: CASSPTGRSNEKLFF. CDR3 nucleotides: TGTGCCAGCAGCCCCACGGGGAGGTCTAATGAAAAACTGTTTTTT.

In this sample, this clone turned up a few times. CDR3 amino acids: CASTYSASQFQETQYF. The CDR3 region has the DNA TGTGCCAGCACCTACAGTGCGAGTCAGTTCCAAGAGACCCAGTACTTC. This chain connects TRBV7-8 to TRBJ2-5; D is unresolved. CDR1 and CDR2 (germline): SGHVS, FQNEAQ. The CDR3 has 16 residues. Between the trimmed V and J ends, which lost 7 bases and 1 base, there was a span of 19 bases.

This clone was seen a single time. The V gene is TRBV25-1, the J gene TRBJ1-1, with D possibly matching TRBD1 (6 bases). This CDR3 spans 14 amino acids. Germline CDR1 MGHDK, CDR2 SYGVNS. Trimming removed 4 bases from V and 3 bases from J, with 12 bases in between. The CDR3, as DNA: TGTGCCAGCAGTGGGGGAGGGGGGGACACTGAAGCTTTCTTT. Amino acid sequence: CASSGGGGDTEAFF.

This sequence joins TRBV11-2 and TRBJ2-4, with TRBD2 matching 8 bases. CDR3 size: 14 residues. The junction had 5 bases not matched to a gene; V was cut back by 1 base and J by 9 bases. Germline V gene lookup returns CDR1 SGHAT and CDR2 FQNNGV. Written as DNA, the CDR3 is TGTGCCAGCAGCTTAGCGGGGGGGCTTAGCATTCAGTACTTC. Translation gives CASSLAGGLSIQYF. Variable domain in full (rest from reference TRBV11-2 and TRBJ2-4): EAGVAQSPRYKIIEKRQSVAFWCNPISGHATLYWYQQILGQGPKLLIQFQNNGVVDDSQLPKDRFSAERLKGVDSTLKIQPAKLEDSAVYLCASSLAGGLSIQYFGAGTRLSVL.

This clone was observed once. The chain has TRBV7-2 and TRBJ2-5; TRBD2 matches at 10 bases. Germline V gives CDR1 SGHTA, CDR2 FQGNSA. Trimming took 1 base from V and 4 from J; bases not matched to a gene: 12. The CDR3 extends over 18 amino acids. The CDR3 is CASSLDIAGGVRGETQYF. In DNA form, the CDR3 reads TGTGCCAGCAGCTTAGATATAGCGGGGGGCGTCCGTGGAGAGACCCAGTACTTC.

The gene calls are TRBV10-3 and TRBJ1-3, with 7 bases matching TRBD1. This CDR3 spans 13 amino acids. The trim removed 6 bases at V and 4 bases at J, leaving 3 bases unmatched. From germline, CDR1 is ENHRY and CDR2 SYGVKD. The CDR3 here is CAIRGDSGNTIYF. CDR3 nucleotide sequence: TGTGCCATCAGGGGGGACAGCGGAAACACCATATATTTT.

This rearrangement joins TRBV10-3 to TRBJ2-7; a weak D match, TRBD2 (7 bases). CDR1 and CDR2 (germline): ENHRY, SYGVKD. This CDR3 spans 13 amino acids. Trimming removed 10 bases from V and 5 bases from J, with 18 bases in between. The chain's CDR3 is CASGGHLFDEQYF. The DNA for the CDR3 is TGTGCCAGCGGGGGCCACCTATTCGACGAGCAGTACTTC.

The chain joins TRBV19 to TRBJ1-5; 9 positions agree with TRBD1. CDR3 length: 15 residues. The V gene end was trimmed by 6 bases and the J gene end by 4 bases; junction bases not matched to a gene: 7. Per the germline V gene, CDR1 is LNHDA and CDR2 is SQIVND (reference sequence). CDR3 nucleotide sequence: TGTGCCAGTAGATCGGGGACAGGGCTAAATCAGCCCCAGCATTTT. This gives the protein CASRSGTGLNQPQHF.

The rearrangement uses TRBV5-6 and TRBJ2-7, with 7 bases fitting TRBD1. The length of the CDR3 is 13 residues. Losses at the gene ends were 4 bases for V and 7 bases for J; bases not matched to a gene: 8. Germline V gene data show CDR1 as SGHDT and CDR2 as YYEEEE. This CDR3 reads CASSRSTGREQYF. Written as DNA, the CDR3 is TGTGCCAGCAGCCGATCGACAGGGCGGGAGCAGTACTTC.